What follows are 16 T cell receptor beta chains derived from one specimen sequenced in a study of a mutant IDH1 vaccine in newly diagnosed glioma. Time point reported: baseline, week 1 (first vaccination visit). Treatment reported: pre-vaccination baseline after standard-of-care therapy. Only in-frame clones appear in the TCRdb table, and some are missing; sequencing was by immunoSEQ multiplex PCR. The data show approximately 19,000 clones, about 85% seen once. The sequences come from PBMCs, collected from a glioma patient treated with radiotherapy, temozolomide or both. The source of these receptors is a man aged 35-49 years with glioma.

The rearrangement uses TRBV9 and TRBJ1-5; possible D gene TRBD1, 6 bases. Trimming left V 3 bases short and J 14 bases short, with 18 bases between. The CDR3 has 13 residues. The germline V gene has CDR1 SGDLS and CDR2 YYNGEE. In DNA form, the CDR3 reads TGTGCCAGCAGCGAGGGGGAGGCCAAACCGGAGCATTTT. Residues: CASSEGEAKPEHF.

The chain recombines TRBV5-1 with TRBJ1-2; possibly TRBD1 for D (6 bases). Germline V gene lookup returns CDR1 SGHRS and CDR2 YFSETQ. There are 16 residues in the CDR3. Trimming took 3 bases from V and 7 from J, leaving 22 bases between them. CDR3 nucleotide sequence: TGCGCCAGCAGCTCACACATGGACAGCGTTCCTTCTGGCTACACCTTC. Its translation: CASSSHMDSVPSGYTF.

The CDR3 region has the DNA TGCGCCAGCAGGTTAGCGGGAAGCTCCTACAATGAGCAGTTCTTC. Protein product: CASRLAGSSYNEQFF. The rearrangement links TRBV10-2 to TRBJ2-1; 8 bases agree with TRBD2. Unmatched junction bases numbered 4, after V lost 6 bases and J lost 0 bases. This CDR3 is 15 amino acids long. CDR1 WSHSY and CDR2 SAAADI come from the germline V gene.

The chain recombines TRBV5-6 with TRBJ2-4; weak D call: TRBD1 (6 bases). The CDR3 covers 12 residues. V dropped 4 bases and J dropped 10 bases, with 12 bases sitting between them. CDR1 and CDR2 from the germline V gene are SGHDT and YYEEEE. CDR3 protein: CASSQQGRIQYF. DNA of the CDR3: TGTGCCAGCAGCCAACAGGGCCGTATTCAGTACTTC.

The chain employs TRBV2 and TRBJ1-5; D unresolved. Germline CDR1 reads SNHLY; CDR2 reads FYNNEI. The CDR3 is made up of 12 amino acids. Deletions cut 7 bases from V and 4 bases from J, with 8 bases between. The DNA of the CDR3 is TGTGCCAGCACGCTTGGGAATCAGCCCCAGCATTTT. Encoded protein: CASTLGNQPQHF.

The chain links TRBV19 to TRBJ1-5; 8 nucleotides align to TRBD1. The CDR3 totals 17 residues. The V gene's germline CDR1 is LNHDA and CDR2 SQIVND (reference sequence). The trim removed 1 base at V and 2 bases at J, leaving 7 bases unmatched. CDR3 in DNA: TGTGCCAGTAGTATAGGTTCGGGGACAGGCGGCAATCAGCCCCAGCATTTT. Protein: CASSIGSGTGGNQPQHF.

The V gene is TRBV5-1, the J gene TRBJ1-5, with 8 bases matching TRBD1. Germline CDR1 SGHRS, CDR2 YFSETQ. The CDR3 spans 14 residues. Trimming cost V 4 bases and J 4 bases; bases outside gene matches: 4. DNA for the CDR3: TGCGCCAGCAGCAGTGGACAGGGTAATCAGCCCCAGCATTTT. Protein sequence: CASSSGQGNQPQHF.

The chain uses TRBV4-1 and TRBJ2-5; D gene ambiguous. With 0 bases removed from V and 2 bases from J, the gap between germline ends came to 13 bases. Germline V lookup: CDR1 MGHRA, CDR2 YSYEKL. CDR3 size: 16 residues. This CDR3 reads CASSQDRATEQETQYF. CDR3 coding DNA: TGCGCCAGCAGCCAAGATCGGGCCACAGAACAAGAGACCCAGTACTTC.

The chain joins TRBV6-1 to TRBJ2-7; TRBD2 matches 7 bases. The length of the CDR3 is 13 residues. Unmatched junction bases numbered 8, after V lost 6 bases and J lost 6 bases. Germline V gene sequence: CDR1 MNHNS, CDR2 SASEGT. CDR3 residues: CASRASPGGEQYV. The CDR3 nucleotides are TGTGCCAGCAGGGCCTCCCCGGGGGGCGAGCAGTACGTC.

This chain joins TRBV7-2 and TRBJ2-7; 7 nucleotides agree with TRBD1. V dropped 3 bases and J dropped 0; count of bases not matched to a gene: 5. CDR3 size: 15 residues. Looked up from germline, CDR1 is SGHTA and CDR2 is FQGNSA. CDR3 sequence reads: CASSLPGQNSYEQYF. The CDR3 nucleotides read TGTGCCAGCAGCTTGCCGGGACAGAACTCCTACGAGCAGTACTTC.

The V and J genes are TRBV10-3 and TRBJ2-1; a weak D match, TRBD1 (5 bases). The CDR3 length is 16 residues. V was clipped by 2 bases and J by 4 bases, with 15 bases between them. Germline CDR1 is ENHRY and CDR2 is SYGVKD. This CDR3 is CAISERAGQGYNEQFF. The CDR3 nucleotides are TGTGCCATCAGTGAGAGGGCCGGTCAGGGATACAATGAGCAGTTCTTC.

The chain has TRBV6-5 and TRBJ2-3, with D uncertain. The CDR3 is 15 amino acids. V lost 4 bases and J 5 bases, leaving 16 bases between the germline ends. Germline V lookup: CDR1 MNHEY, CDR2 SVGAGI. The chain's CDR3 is CASSFAGRLGDTQYF. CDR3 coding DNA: TGTGCCAGCAGTTTTGCAGGAAGGTTGGGAGATACGCAGTATTTT.

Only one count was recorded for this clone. Written as DNA, the CDR3 is TGTGCCAGCAGAAGAACAGGGAACACTGAAGCTTTCTTT. Protein sequence: CASRRTGNTEAFF. The chain employs TRBV27 and TRBJ1-1; D perhaps matches TRBD1 (5 bases). Germline V gene lookup returns CDR1 MNHEY and CDR2 SMNVEV (reference sequence). The V and J ends lost 6 bases and 1 base respectively, with 9 bases between them. The CDR3 covers 13 residues.

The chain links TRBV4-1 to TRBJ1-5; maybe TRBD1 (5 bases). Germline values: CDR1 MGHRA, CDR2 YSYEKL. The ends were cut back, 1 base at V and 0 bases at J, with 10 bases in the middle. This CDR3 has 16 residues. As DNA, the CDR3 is TGCGCCAGCAGCCAAGGTGGGACGAATAGCAATCAGCCCCAGCATTTT. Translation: CASSQGGTNSNQPQHF.

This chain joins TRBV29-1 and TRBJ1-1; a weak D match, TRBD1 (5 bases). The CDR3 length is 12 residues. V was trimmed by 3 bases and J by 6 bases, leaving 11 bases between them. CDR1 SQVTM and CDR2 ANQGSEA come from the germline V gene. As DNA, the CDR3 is TGCAGCGTTGACCCAGGGTCGTCTGAAGCTTTCTTT. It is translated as CSVDPGSSEAFF.

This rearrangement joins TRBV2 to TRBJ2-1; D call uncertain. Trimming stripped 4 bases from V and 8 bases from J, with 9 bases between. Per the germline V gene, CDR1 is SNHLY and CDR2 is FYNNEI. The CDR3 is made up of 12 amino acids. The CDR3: CASSGPGDEQFF. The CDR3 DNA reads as TGTGCCAGCAGTGGACCTGGGGATGAGCAGTTCTTC. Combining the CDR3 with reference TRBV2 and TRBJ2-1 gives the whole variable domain EPEVTQTPSHQVTQMGQEVILRCVPISNHLYFYWYRQILGQKVEFLVSFYNNEISEKSEIFDDQFSVERPDGSNFTLKIRSTKLEDSAMYFCASSGPGDEQFFGPGTRLTVL.